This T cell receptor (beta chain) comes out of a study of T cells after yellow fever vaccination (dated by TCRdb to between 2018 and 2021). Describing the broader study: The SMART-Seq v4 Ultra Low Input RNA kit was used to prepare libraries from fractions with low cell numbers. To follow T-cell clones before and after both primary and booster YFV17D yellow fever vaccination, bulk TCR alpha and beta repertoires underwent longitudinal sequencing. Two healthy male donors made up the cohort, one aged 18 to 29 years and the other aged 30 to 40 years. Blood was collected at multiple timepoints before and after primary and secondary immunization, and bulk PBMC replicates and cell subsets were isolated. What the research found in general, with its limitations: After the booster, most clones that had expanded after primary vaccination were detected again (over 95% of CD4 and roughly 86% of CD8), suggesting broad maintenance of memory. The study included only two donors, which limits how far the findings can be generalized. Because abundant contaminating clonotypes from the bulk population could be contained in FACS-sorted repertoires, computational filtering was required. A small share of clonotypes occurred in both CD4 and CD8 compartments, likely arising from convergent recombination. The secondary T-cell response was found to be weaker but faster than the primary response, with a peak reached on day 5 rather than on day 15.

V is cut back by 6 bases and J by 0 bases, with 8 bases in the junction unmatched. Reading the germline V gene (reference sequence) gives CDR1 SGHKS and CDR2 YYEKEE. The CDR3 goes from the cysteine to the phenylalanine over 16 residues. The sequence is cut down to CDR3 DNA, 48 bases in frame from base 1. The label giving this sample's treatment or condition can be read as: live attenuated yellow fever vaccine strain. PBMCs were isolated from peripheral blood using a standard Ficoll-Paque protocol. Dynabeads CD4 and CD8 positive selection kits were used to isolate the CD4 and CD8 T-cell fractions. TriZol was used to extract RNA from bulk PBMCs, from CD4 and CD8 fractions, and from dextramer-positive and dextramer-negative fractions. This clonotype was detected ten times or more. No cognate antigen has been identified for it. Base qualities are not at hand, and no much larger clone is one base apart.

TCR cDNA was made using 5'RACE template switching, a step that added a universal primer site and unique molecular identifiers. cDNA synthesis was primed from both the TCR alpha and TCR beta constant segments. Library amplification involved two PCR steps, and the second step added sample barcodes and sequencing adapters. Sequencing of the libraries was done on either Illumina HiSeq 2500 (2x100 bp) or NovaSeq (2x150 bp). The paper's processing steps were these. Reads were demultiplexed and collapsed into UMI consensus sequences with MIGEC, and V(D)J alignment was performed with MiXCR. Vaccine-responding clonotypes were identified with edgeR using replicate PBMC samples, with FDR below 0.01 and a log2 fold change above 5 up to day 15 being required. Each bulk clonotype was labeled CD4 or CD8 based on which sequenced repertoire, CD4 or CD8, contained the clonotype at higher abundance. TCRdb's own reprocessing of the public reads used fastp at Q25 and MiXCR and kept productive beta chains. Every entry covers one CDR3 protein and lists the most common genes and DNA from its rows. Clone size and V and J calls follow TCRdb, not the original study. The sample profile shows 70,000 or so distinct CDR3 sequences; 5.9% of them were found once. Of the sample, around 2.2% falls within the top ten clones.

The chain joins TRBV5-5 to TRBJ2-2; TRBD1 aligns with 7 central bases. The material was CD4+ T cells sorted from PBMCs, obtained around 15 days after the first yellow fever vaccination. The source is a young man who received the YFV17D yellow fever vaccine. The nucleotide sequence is TGTGCCAGCACCCCAAGGGGACAGCCGAACACCGGGGAGCTGTTTTTT. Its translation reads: CASTPRGQPNTGELFF.